Listed here is a single TCR beta chain. CDR3 size: 13 residues. The germline V gene has CDR1 PRHDT and CDR2 FYEKMQ (reference sequence). The V gene lost 5 bases and the J gene lost 11 bases, with 18 bases spanning the gap. The data were obtained in a study of blood T cell repertoires in COVID-19. On the study more broadly: Collection of acute and convalescent COVID-19 samples took place in the United States, Italy and Spain. PBMCs, B-cell-depleted T cells, or T cells were the source of the cDNA or gDNA that made up the material.

In the authors' workflow: Reference gene primers were amplified, and this amplification served to estimate nucleated cell counts. Clones were sequenced by immunoSEQ multiplex PCR, and TCRdb holds only the in-frame ones, with some missing. Clonal size and the V and J genes are those of that table, whereas D and trimming came from the DNA. The sample shows 350,000 to 450,000 clones, 85% to 90% of them seen only once. The material sequenced was peripheral blood. The receptor was derived from a human donor in a cohort sampled during active COVID-19. The rearrangement links TRBV13 to TRBJ1-1; maybe TRBD1 (6 bases). The CDR3 loop is CASSNPQGSVAFF. CDR3 coding DNA: TGTGCCAGCAGCAACCCACAGGGTTCGGTTGCTTTCTTT.